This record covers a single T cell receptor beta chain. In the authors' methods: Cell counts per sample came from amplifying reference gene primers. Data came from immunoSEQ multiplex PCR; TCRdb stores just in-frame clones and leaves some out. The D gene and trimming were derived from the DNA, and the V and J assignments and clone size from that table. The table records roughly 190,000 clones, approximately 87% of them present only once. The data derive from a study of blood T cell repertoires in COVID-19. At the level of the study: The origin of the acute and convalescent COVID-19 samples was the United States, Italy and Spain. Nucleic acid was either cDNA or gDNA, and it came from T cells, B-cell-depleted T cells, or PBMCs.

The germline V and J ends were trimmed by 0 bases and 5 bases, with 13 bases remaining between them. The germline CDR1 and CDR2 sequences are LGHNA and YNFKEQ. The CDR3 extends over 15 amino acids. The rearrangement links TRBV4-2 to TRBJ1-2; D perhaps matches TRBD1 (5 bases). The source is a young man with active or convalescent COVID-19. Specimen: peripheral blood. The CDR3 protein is CASSQDLMGGYGYTF. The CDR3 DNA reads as TGTGCCAGCAGCCAAGATCTAATGGGGGGGTATGGCTACACCTTC.